Included here is one T cell receptor (beta chain) sequence, with context. This clone was found a few times. Its antigen target is currently unknown. No much larger clone exists at a distance of one base, and base qualities are not known. This sample was included in a study of blood T cell repertoires in COVID-19 (dated by TCRdb to 2018 to 2020). About the full investigation: The collaborator samples originated in the United States, Italy and Spain and spanned the acute and convalescent phases of COVID-19. The material from the prospective study consisted of cDNA or gDNA derived from T cells, B-cell-depleted T cells, or PBMCs. Deeply sampled blood TCRbeta repertoires from subjects exposed to, actively infected with, or recovered from COVID-19 were included in the dataset. The repertoires were released in a freely available public database meant as a resource for research on the immune response to SARS-CoV-2. Samples were obtained from the ongoing ImmuneRACE study (first 160 participants) and from over a thousand subjects provided by 6 global collaborators. Nearly every sample came with metadata listing a de-identified subject ID, COVID-19 status, age in years and sex. Where HLA class I and class II types were available, the types were taken from metadata supplied by the sample provider, not from assay-based typing.

The full study reports these points: The amount of clinical and demographic metadata varied by source and participant and was provided uncurated.

The immunoSEQ Assay, a bias-controlled multiplex PCR, was used to amplify TCRbeta CDR3 regions from genomic DNA. In the paper's pipeline: The number of nucleated cells in each sample was estimated from the amplification of reference gene primers within the assay. To quantify the absolute abundance of each unique TCRbeta CDR3 rearrangement, sequence reads were collapsed and filtered. For each sample, productive Simpson clonality was calculated as the square root of Simpson's diversity index across productive rearrangements. Sourced from immuneACCESS, this table was stored by TCRdb with only in-frame sequences that have V and J called. A share of the clones is absent; for the studies checked, an unresolved V gene accounts for under half, and the remainder has no known explanation. The DNA was the basis for D and trimming; V, J and clone size are from that table. This sample has about 130,000 clones in its table, and 60% to 75% of those were observed once. The ten biggest clones cover under 2.5% of the sample.

V lost 2 bases and J lost 4 bases, and the count of bases not matched to a germline gene is 4. The CDR3 goes from the cysteine to the phenylalanine over 14 residues. Only the CDR3 DNA is retained, 42 bases long and in frame from the first base. Based on the germline V gene (reference sequence), the CDR1 and CDR2 sequences are MNHNY and SVGAGI. The collaborating institutions used their own protocols to collect whole blood in K2EDTA tubes. For TCRbeta analysis, collaborators shipped samples as frozen whole blood, isolated PBMCs, or DNA extracted from either of those sample types. Source material: peripheral blood. The chain employs TRBV6-6 and TRBJ1-2; 7 central nucleotides agree with TRBD1. This TCR derives from a woman aged 70-85 years with acute or convalescent COVID-19. This receptor has the CDR3 CASSYRTGSYGYTF. The nucleotide sequence reads as follows: TGTGCCAGCAGTTACCGGACAGGCTCCTATGGCTACACCTTC.